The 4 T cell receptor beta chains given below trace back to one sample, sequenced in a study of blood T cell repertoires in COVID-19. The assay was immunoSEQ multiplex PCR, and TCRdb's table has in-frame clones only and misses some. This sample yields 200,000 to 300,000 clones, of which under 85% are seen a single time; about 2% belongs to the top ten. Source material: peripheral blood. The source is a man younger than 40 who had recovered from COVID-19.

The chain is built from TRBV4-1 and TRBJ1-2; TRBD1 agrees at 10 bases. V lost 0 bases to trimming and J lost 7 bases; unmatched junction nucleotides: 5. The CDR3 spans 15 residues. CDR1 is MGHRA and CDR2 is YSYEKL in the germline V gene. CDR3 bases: TGCGCCAGCAGCCAAGATAGTCGACAGGGGGCTGGCTACACCTTC. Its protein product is CASSQDSRQGAGYTF.

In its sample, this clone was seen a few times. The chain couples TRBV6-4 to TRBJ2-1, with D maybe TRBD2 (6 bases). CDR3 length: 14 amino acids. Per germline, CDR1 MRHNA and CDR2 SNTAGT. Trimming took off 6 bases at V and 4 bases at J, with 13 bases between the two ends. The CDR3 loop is CASSGEAGYNEQFF. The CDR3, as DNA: TGTGCCAGCAGCGGGGAGGCGGGTTACAATGAGCAGTTCTTC.

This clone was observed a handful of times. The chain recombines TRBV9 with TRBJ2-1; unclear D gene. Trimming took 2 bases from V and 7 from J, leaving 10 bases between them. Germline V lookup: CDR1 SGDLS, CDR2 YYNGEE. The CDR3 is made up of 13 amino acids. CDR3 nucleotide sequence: TGTGCCAGCAGCGTGTACCACATGAATGAGCAGTTCTTC. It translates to CASSVYHMNEQFF.

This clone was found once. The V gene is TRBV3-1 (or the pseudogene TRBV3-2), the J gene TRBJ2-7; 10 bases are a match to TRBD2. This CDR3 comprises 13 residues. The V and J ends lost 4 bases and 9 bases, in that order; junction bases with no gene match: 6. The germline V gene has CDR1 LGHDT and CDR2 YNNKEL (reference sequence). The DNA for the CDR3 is TGTGCCAGCAGCCCAGGTGGGACTAGCGCGCAGTACTTC. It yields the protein CASSPGGTSAQYF.